This T cell receptor beta chain appears in the sequencing data of a study of OX40 agonist ivuxolimab in advanced cancers. Study-wide context: Eligibility rules accepted prior anti-PD-1, anti-PD-L1 or anti-CTLA-4 therapy, and 40% to 50% had some. Findings of the study overall: On average, CD8+ T cells showed a greater number of expanded clones than CD4+. Expanded peripheral T cells had an undetermined antigen specificity.

At baseline, cycle 4 day 1, and cycle 7 day 1, blood was sampled. Libraries were prepared by immunoSEQ multiplex PCR; TCRdb keeps only in-frame clonotypes and omits some of them. The sample has tens of thousands of clones, approximately 83% seen once. This CDR3 spans 15 amino acids. Per germline, CDR1 SGHDT and CDR2 YYEEEE. Trimming removed 1 base from V and 5 bases from J, with 15 bases in between. About this clone: As yet, its antigen is unknown.

The chain has TRBV5-6 and TRBJ1-1, with TRBD1 as a possible D gene (6 bases). The sequence derives from an adult with an advanced solid tumor such as melanoma, head and neck, liver or kidney cancer. The specimen comprised CD4+ or CD8+ T cells sorted from blood, sampled in a trial of the OX40 agonist ivuxolimab. The CDR3 protein is CASSLWTQGRTEAFF. The CDR3 DNA follows: TGTGCCAGCAGCTTGTGGACACAGGGCCGGACTGAAGCTTTCTTT.